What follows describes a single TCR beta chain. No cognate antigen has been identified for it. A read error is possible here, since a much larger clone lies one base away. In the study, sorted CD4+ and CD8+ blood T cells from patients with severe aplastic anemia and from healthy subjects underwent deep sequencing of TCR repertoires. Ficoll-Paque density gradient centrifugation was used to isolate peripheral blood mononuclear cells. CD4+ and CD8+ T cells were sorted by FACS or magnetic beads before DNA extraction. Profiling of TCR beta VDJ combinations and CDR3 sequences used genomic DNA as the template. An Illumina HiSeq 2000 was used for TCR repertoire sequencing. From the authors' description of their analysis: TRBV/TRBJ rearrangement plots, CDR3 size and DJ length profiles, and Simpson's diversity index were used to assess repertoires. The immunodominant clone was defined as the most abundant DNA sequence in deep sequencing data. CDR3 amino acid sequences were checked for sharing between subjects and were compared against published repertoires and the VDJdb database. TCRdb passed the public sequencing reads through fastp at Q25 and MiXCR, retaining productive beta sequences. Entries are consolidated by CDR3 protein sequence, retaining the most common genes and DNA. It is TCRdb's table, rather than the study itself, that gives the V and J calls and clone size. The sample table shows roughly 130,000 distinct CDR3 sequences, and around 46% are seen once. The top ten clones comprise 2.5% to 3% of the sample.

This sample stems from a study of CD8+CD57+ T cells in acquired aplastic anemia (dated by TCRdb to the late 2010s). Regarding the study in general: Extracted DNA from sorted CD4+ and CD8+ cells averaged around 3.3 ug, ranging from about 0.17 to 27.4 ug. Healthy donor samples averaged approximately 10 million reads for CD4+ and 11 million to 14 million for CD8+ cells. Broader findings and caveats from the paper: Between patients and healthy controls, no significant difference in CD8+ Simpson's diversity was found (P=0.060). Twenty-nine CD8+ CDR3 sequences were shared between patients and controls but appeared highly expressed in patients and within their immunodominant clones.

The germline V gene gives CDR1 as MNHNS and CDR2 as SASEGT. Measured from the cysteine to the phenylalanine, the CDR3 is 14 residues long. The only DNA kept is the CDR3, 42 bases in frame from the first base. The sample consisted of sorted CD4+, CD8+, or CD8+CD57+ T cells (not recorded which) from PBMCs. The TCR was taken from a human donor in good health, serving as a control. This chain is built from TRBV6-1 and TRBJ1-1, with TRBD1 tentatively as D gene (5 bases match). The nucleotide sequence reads TGTGCCAGCTCAATAACGGGGGGGAACACTGAAGCTCTCTTT. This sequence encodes CASSITGGNTEALF.